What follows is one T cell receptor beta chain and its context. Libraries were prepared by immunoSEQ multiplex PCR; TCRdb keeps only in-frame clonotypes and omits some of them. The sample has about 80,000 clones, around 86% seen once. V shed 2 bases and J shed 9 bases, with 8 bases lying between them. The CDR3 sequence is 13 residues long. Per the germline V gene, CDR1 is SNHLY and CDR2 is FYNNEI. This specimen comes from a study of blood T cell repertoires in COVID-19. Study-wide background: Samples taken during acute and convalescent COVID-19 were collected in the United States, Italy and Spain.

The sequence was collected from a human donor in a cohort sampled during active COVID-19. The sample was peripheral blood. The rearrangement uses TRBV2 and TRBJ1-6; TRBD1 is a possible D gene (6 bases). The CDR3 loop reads CASSELRGSPLHF. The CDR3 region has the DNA TGTGCCAGCAGTGAACTCAGGGGTTCACCCCTCCACTTT.